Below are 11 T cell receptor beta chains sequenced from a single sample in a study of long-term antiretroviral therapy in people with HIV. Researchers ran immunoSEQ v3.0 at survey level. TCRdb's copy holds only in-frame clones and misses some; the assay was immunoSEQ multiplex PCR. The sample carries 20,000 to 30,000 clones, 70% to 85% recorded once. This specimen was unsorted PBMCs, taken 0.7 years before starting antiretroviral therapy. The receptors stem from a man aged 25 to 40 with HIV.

This CDR3 reads CASSPNSVSGNTIYF. CDR3 DNA sequence: TGTGCCAGCAGCCCGAATAGCGTCTCTGGAAACACCATATATTTT. The V gene is TRBV9, the J gene TRBJ1-3, with D uncertain. V dropped 4 bases and J dropped 0 bases, with 11 bases sitting between them. This CDR3 region has 15 residues. CDR1 and CDR2 (germline): SGDLS, YYNGEE. Full variable domain (outside the CDR3, taken from reference TRBV9 and TRBJ1-3): DSGVTQTPKHLITATGQRVTLRCSPRSGDLSVYWYQQSLDQGLQFLIQYYNGEERAKGNILERFSAQQFPDLHSELNLSSLELGDSALYFCASSPNSVSGNTIYFGEGSWLTVV.

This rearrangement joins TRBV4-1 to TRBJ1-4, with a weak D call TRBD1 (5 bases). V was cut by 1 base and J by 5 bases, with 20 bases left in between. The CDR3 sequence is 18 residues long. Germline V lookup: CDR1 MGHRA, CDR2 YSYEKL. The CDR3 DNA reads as TGCGCCAGCAGCCAAGTCCAAGCCCCGGGACGCTCGAATGAAAAACTGTTTTTT. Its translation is CASSQVQAPGRSNEKLFF.

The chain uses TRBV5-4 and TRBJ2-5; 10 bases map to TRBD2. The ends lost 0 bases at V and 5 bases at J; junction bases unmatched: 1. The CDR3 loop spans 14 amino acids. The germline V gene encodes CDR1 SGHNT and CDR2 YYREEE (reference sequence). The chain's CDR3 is CASSLERGGETQYF. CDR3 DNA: TGTGCCAGCAGCTTGGAGCGGGGGGGGGAGACCCAGTACTTC.

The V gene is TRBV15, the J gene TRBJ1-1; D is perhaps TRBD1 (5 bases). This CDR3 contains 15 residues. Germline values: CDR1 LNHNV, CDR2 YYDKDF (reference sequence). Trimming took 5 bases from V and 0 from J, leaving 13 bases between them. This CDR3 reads CATSPRKGLNTEAFF. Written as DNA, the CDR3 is TGTGCCACCAGCCCCCGAAAGGGGTTGAACACTGAAGCTTTCTTT.

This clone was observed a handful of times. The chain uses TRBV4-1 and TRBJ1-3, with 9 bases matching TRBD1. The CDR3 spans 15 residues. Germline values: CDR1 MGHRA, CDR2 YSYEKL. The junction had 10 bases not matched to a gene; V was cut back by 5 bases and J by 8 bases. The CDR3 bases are TGCGCCAGCAGCTTAGGGACAGGGCGATGGGACACCATATATTTT. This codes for CASSLGTGRWDTIYF.

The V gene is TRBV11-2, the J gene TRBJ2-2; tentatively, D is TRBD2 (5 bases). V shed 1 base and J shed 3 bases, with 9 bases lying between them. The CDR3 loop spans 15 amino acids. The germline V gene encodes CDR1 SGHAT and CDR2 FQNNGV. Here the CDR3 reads CASSLGRRHTGELFF. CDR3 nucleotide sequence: TGTGCCAGCAGCTTAGGCCGGAGGCACACCGGGGAGCTGTTTTTT.

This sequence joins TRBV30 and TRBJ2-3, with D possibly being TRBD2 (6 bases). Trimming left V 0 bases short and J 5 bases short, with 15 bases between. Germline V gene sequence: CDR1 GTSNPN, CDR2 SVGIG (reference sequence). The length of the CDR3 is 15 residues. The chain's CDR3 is CAWSVFLLALDTQYF. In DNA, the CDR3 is TGTGCCTGGAGTGTATTTTTACTAGCCCTAGATACGCAGTATTTT.

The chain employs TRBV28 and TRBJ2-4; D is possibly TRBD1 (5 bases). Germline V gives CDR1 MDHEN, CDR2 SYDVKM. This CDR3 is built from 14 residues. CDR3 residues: CATAQQVAKNIQYF. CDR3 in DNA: TGTGCAACCGCACAACAGGTAGCCAAAAACATTCAGTACTTC.

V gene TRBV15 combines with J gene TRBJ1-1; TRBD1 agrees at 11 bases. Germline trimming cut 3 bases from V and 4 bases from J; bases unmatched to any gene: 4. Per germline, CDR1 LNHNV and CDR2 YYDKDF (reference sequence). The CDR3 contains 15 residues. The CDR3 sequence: CATSRDGTGGTEAFF. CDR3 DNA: TGTGCCACCAGCAGGGACGGGACAGGGGGCACTGAAGCTTTCTTT. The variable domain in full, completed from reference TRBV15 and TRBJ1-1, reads DAMVIQNPRYQVTQFGKPVTLSCSQTLNHNVMYWYQQKSSQAPKLLFHYYDKDFNNEADTPDNFQSRRPNTSFCFLDIRSPGLGDTAMYLCATSRDGTGGTEAFFGQGTRLTVV.

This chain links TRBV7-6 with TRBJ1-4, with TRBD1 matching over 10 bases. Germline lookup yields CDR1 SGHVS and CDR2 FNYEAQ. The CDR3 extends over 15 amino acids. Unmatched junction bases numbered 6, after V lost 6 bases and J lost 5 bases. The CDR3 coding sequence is TGTGCCAGCAGATCCGGGACAGGGGCAAATGAAAAACTGTTTTTT. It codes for CASRSGTGANEKLFF.

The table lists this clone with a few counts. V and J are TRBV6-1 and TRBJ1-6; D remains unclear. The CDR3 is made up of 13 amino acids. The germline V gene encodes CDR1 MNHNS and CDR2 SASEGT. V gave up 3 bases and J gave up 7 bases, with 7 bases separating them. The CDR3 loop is CASSDARNSPLHF. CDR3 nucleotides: TGTGCCAGCAGTGACGCCCGGAATTCACCCCTCCACTTT.